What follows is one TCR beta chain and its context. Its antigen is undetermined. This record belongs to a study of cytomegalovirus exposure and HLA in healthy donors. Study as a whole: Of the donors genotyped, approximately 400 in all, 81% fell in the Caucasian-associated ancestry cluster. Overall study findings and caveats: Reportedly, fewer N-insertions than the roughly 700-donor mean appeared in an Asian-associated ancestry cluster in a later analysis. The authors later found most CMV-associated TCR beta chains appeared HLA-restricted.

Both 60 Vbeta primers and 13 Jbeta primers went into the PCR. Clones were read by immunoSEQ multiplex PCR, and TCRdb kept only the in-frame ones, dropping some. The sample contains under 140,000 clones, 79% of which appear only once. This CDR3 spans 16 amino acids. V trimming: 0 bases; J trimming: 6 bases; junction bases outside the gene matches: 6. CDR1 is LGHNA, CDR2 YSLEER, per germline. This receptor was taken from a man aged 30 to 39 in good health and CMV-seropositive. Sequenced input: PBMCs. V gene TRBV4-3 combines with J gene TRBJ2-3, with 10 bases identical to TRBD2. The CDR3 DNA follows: TGCGCCAGCAGCCAAGATTCAGCGGGGGGGCAGGATACGCAGTATTTT. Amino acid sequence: CASSQDSAGGQDTQYF.